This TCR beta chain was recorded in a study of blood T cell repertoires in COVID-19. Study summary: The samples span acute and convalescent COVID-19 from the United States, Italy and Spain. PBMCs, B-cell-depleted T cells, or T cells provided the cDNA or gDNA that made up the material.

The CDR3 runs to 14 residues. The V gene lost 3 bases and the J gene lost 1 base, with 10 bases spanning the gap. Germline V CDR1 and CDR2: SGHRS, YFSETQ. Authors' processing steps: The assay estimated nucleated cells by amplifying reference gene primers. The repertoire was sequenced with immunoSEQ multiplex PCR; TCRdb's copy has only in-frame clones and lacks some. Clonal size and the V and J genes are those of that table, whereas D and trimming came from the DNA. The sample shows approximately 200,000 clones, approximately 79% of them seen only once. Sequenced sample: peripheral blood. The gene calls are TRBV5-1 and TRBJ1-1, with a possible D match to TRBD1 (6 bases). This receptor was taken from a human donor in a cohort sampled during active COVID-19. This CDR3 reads CASSSQGWNTEAFF. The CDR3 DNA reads TGCGCCAGCAGCTCACAGGGATGGAACACTGAAGCTTTCTTT.